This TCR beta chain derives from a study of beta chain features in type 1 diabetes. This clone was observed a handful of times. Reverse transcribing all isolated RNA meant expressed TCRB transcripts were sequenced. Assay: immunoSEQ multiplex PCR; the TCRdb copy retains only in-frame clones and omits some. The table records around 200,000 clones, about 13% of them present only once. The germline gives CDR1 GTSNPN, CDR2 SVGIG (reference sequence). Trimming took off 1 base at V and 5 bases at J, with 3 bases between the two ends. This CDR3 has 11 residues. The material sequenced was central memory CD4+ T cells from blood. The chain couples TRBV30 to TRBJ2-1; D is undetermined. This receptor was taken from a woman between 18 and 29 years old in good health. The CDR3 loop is CAWSANNEQFF. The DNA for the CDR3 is TGTGCCTGGAGTGCCAACAATGAGCAGTTCTTC.